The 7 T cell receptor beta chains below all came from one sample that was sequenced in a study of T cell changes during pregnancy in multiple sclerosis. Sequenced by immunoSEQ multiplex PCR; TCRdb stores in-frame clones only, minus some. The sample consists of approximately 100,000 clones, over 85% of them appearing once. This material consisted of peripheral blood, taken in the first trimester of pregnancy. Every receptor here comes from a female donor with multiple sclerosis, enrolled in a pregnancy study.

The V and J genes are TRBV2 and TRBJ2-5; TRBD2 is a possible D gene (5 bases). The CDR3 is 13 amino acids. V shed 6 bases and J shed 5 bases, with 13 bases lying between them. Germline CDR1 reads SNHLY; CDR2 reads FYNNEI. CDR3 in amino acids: CASRVSEGETQYF. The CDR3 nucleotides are TGTGCCAGCAGAGTTAGCGAGGGCGAGACCCAGTACTTC.

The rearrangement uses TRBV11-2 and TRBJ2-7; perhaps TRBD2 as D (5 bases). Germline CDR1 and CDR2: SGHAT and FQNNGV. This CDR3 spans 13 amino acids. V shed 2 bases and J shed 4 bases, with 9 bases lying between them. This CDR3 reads CASSLSGGYEQYF. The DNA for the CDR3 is TGTGCCAGCAGCTTATCAGGAGGTTACGAGCAGTACTTC. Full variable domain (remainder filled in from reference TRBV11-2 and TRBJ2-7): EAGVAQSPRYKIIEKRQSVAFWCNPISGHATLYWYQQILGQGPKLLIQFQNNGVVDDSQLPKDRFSAERLKGVDSTLKIQPAKLEDSAVYLCASSLSGGYEQYFGPGTRLTVT.

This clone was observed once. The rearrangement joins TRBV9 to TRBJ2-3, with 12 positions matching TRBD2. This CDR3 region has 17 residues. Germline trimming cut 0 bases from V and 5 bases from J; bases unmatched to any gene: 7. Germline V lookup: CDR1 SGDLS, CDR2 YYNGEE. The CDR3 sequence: CASSVGSSGGALDTQYF. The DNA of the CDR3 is TGTGCCAGCAGCGTAGGCTCTAGCGGGGGGGCCTTAGATACGCAGTATTTT.

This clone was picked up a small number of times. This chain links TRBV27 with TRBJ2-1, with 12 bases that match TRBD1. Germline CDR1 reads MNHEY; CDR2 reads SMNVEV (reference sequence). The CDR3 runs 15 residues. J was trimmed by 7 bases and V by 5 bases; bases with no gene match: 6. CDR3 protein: CASSRRGQGANEQFF. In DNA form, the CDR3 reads TGTGCCAGCAGTAGACGGGGACAGGGGGCTAATGAGCAGTTCTTC.

DNA of the CDR3: TGCAGCGTGCAACCCGGGACTAGCGGGGGATCCTACGAGCAGTACTTC. Amino acids: CSVQPGTSGGSYEQYF. This rearrangement joins TRBV29-1 to TRBJ2-7; TRBD2 aligns across 14 bases. Germline V CDR1 and CDR2: SQVTM, ANQGSEA. This CDR3 region has 16 residues. The ends lost 6 bases at V and 1 base at J; junction bases unmatched: 8.

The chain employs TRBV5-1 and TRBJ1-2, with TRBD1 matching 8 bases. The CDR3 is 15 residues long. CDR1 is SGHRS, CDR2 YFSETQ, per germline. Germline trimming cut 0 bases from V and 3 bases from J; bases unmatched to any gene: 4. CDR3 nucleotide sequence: TGCGCCAGCAGCTTGGACAGGGGGTTTGACTATGGCTACACCTTC. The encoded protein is CASSLDRGFDYGYTF. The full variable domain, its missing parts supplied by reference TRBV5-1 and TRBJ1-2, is KAGVTQTPRYLIKTRGQQVTLSCSPISGHRSVSWYQQTPGQGLQFLFEYFSETQRNKGNFPGRFSGRQFSNSRSEMNVSTLELGDSALYLCASSLDRGFDYGYTFGSGTRLTVV.

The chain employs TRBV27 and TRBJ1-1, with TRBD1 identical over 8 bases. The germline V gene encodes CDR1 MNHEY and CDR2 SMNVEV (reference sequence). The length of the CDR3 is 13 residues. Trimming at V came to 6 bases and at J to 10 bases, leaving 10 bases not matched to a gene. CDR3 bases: TGTGCCAGCAGCTCCGGGACGCAGGGGGCAGCTTTCTTT. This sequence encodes CASSSGTQGAAFF.